Detailed here is one T cell receptor beta chain. No cognate antigen has been identified for it. Nothing much larger sits one base from this clone, and base qualities are not available. V sheds 2 bases and J sheds 2 bases, leaving 10 bases between their ends. CDR3 length: 14 amino acids, cysteine to valine. Only CDR3 DNA is held: 42 bases, read in frame from base 1. The germline V gene (reference sequence) provides CDR1 LGHDT and CDR2 YNNKEL. The data were taken from a study of T cell repertoires in cytomegalovirus infection (dated by TCRdb to the late 2010s). Regarding the study in general: Peptide stimulations targeted recently identified HLA-C-restricted CMV epitopes, whose presentation resists viral immunomodulation, together with well-studied HLA-B-restricted epitopes. Donor HLA type was relevant to the analysis, because carriage of CMV infection together with the matching HLA type was indicated by public TCR beta signatures. Broader findings and caveats from the paper: In the ex vivo response, HLA-C-restricted CMV-specific TCR beta clonotypes were dominant, and in two of eight donors the single most frequent clonotype came from this HLA-C-restricted group. Cumulative frequency of public TCR beta family members discriminated carriers of CMV infection plus the relevant HLA type in this cohort and an independent roughly 320-donor cohort.

The treatment or condition label on this specimen signifies: in vitro stimulation with specific CMV peptide epitopes to enrich CMV-specific T cells. The sequencing machine was an Illumina HiSeq 1500. In TCRdb, the public reads were trimmed at Q25 with fastp and aligned with MiXCR, with productive beta chains retained. Identical CDR3 protein sequences are pooled into one entry, listed with their most common genes and DNA. The sample table records approximately 910,000 distinct CDR3 sequences; less than 35% of these occur just once. About an eighth of the sample belongs to the ten largest clones. This receptor was identified in a human donor in good health (CMV status not recorded). Some clones in this sample may be carry-over from other donors' samples. The sequenced sample was cultured CD8+ T cells from PBMCs, obtained from culture after CMV antigen stimulation. The chain uses TRBV3-1 and TRBJ2-7; no D gene is confidently identified. The CDR3 protein sequence reads: CASSQLGGTYEQYV. The DNA is TGTGCCAGCAGCCAACTGGGCGGTACCTACGAGCAGTACGTC.